Included here is one TCR beta chain sequence, with context. The source of the sample is a study of T cell changes during pregnancy in multiple sclerosis. This CDR3 has 16 amino acids. The V segment lost 1 base and the J segment 8 bases; nucleotides outside the gene matches: 8. Germline V gives CDR1 SGHVS, CDR2 FNYEAQ. Generated by immunoSEQ multiplex PCR, the TCRdb table keeps only in-frame clones and is missing some. The sample yields 45,000 to 50,000 clones, 90% to 95% seen once. The rearrangement uses TRBV7-6 and TRBJ2-1, with 10 bases that match TRBD2. This receptor was taken from a female donor with multiple sclerosis, enrolled in a pregnancy study. The material was CD8+ T cells from peripheral blood mononuclear cells, obtained before pregnancy. The CDR3 region has the DNA TGTGCCAGCAGCTTAGGACCTAGCGGGAGTTCCGATGAGCAGTTCTTC. Translated, it gives CASSLGPSGSSDEQFF.